Below are 5 T cell receptor beta chains sequenced from a single sample in a study of T cell changes during pregnancy in multiple sclerosis. Clones were read by immunoSEQ multiplex PCR, and TCRdb kept only the in-frame ones, dropping some. The data hold approximately 30,000 clones, with roughly nine tenths observed a single time. The specimen comprised CD8+ T cells from peripheral blood mononuclear cells, sampled in the second trimester of pregnancy. The receptor source for this set is a female donor with multiple sclerosis, enrolled in a pregnancy study.

V is TRBV2 and J is TRBJ1-2, with 7 bases matching TRBD1. The CDR3 spans 12 residues. Germline CDR1 and CDR2: SNHLY and FYNNEI. The V gene end was trimmed by 6 bases and the J gene end by 5 bases; junction bases not matched to a gene: 3. This CDR3 is CASSLQGYGYTF. In nucleotides, the CDR3 is TGTGCCAGCAGCCTACAGGGGTATGGCTACACCTTC. Supplemented by reference TRBV2 and TRBJ1-2, the full variable domain reads EPEVTQTPSHQVTQMGQEVILRCVPISNHLYFYWYRQILGQKVEFLVSFYNNEISEKSEIFDDQFSVERPDGSNFTLKIRSTKLEDSAMYFCASSLQGYGYTFGSGTRLTVV.

The V gene is TRBV29-1, the J gene TRBJ2-7; 7 nucleotides match TRBD2. The CDR3 loop spans 14 amino acids. Per the germline V gene, CDR1 is SQVTM and CDR2 is ANQGSEA. V was clipped by 7 bases and J by 0 bases; unmatched bases: 9. In DNA, the CDR3 is TGCAGCGCCGAAAGAAGCGGGAACTCCTACGAGCAGTACTTC. Amino acids: CSAERSGNSYEQYF.

V gene TRBV10-1 combines with J gene TRBJ1-2; TRBD1 matches at 7 bases. The trim removed 6 bases at V and 4 bases at J, leaving 5 bases unmatched. The length of the CDR3 is 13 residues. Germline V gene sequence: CDR1 WNHNN, CDR2 SYGVQD (reference sequence). CDR3 sequence (DNA): TGCGCCAGCAGGTACAGGGGATGCTATGGCTACACCTTC. Its protein product is CASRYRGCYGYTF.

The chain combines TRBV9 with TRBJ2-5, with 13 bases identical to TRBD2. Germline loops: CDR1 SGDLS, CDR2 YYNGEE. V lost 4 bases and J lost 3; bases outside the gene matches: 6. This CDR3 is 16 amino acids long. DNA for the CDR3: TGTGCCAGCAGCATGCGGACTAGCGGGGGAGAAGAGACCCAGTACTTC. This sequence encodes CASSMRTSGGEETQYF.

The rearrangement links TRBV10-3 to TRBJ2-7, with 12 bases matching TRBD2. The V segment lost 7 bases and the J segment 6 bases; nucleotides outside the gene matches: 4. Germline CDR1 reads ENHRY; CDR2 reads SYGVKD. There are 13 residues in the CDR3. CDR3 in amino acids: CAIKTSGRGEQYF. In DNA, the CDR3 is TGTGCCATCAAGACTAGCGGGAGAGGCGAGCAGTACTTC.